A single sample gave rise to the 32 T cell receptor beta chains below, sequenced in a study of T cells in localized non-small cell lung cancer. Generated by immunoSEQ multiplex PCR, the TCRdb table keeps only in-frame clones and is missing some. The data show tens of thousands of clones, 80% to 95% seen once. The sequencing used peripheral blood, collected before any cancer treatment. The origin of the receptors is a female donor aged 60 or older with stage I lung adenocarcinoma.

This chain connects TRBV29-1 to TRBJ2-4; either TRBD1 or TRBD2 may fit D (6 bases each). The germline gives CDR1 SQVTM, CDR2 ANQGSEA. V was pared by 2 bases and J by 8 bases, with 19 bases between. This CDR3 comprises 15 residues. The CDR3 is CSVEWEDGGRDIQYF. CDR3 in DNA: TGCAGCGTTGAATGGGAGGATGGGGGCCGGGACATTCAGTACTTC.

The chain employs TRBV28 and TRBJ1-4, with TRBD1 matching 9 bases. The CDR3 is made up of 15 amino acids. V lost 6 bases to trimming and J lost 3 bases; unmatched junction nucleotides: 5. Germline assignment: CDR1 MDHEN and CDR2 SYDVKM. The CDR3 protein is CASRGWTGANEKLFF. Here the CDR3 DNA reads TGTGCCAGCAGGGGATGGACAGGGGCTAATGAAAAACTGTTTTTT.

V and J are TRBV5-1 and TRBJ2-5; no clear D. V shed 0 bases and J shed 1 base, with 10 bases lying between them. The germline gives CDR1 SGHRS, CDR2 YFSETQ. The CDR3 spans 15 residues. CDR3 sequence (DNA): TGCGCCAGCAGCTTGGCGTCAGATATCCAAGAGACCCAGTACTTC. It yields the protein CASSLASDIQETQYF.

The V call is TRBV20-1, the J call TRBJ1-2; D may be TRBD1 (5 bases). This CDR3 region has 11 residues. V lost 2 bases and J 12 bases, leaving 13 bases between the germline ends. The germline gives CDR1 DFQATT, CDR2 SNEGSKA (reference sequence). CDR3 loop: CSARSQGKNTF. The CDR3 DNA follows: TGCAGTGCTAGAAGTCAGGGAAAGAACACCTTC.

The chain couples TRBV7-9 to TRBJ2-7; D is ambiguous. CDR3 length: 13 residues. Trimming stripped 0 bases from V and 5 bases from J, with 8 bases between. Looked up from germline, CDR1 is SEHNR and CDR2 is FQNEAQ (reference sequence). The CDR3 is CASSLAWADEQYF. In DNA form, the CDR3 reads TGTGCCAGCAGCTTAGCGTGGGCCGACGAGCAGTACTTC.

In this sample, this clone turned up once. Here the CDR3 DNA reads TGTGCCAGCAGCCGCGGACAGGGGGCCCCGGGCTATGGCTACACCTTC. Protein sequence: CASSRGQGAPGYGYTF. The chain employs TRBV6-6 and TRBJ1-2; TRBD1 matches 11 bases. Germline CDR1 reads MNHNY; CDR2 reads SVGAGI (reference sequence). The trim removed 6 bases at V and 4 bases at J, leaving 10 bases unmatched. The CDR3 extends over 16 amino acids.

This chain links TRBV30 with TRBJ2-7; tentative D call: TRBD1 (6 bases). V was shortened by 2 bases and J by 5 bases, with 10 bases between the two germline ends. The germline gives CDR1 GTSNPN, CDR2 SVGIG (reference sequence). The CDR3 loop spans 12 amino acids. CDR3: CAWSHRVDEQYF. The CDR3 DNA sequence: TGTGCCTGGAGTCACAGGGTGGACGAGCAGTACTTC. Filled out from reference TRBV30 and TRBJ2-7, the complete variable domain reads SQTIHQWPATLVQPVGSPLSLECTVEGTSNPNLYWYRQAAGRGLQLLFYSVGIGQISSEVPQNLSASRPQDRQFILSSKKLLLSDSGFYLCAWSHRVDEQYFGPGTRLTVT.

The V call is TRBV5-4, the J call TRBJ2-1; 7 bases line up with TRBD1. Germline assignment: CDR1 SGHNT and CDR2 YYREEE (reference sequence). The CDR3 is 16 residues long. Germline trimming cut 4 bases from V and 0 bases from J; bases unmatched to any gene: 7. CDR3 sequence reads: CASSPGQSSSYNEQFF. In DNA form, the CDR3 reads TGTGCCAGCAGCCCGGGACAGTCGAGCTCCTACAATGAGCAGTTCTTC.

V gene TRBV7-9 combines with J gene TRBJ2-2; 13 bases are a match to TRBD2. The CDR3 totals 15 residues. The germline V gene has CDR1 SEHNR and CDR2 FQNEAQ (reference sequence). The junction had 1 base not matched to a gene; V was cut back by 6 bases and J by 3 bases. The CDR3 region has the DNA TGTGCCAGCAGGGGGACTAGCGGGGACACCGGGGAGCTGTTTTTT. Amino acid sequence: CASRGTSGDTGELFF.

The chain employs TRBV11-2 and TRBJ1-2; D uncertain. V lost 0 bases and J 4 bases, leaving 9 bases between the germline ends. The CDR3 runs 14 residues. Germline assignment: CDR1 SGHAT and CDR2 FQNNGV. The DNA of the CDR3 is TGTGCCAGCAGCTTAGAGCCGTCGAGCTATGGCTACACCTTC. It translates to CASSLEPSSYGYTF.

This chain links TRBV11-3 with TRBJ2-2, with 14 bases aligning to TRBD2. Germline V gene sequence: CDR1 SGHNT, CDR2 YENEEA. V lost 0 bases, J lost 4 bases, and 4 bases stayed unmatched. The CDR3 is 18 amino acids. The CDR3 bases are TGTGCCAGCAGCTTAGAGAGACTAGCGGGGGGGCTCACCGGGGAGCTGTTTTTT. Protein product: CASSLERLAGGLTGELFF.

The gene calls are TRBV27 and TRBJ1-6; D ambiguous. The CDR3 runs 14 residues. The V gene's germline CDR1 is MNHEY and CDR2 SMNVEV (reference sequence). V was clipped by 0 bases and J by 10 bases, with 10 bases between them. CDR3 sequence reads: CASSLSRGGSPLHF. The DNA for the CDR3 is TGTGCCAGCAGTTTATCGCGGGGTGGGTCACCCCTCCACTTT.

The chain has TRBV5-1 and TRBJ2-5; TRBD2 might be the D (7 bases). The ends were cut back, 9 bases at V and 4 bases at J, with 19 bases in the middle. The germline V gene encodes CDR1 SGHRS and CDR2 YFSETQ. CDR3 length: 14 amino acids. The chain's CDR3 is CATQGGAGRETQYF. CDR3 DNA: TGCGCCACCCAAGGGGGGGCAGGTCGAGAGACCCAGTACTTC.

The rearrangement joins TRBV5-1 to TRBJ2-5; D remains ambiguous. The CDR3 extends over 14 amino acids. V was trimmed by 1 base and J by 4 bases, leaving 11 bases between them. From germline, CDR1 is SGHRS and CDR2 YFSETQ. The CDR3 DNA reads TGCGCCAGCAGCTTGAGTCCAGATCCAGAGACCCAGTACTTC. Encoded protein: CASSLSPDPETQYF.

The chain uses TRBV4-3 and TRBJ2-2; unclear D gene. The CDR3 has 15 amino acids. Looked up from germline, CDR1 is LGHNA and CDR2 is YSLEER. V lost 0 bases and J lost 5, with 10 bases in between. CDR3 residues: CASSQDFYGTGELFF. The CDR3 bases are TGCGCCAGCAGCCAAGACTTTTACGGTACCGGGGAGCTGTTTTTT.

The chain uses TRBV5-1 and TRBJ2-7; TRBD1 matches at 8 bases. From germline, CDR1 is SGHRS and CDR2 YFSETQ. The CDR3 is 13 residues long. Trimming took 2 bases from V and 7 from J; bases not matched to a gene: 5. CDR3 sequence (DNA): TGCGCCAGCAGCTTTACAGGGGGGTATGAGCAGTACTTC. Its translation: CASSFTGGYEQYF. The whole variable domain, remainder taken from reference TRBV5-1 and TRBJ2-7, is KAGVTQTPRYLIKTRGQQVTLSCSPISGHRSVSWYQQTPGQGLQFLFEYFSETQRNKGNFPGRFSGRQFSNSRSEMNVSTLELGDSALYLCASSFTGGYEQYFGPGTRLTVT.

The chain's CDR3 is CASSDSGGWEQYF. CDR3 sequence (DNA): TGTGCCAGCAGTGACAGCGGTGGGTGGGAGCAGTACTTC. The chain employs TRBV6-1 and TRBJ2-7; D possibly corresponds to TRBD2 (5 bases). Germline CDR1 is MNHNS and CDR2 is SASEGT. V was cut by 3 bases and J by 7 bases, with 13 bases left in between. CDR3 size: 13 residues.

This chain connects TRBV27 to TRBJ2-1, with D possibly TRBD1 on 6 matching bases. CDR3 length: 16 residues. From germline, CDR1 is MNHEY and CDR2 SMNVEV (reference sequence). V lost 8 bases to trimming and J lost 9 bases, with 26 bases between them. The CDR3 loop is CASGPRRQGMDSEQFF. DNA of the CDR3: TGTGCCAGCGGCCCGAGGAGGCAGGGCATGGACAGTGAGCAGTTCTTC.

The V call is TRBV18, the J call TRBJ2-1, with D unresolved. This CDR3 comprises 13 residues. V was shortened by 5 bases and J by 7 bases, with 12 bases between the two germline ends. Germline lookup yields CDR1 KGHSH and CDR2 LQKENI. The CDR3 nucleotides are TGTGCCAGCTCAATGGCACAGTCAAATGAGCAGTTCTTC. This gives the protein CASSMAQSNEQFF. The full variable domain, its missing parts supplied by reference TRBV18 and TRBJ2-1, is NAGVMQNPRHLVRRRGQEARLRCSPMKGHSHVYWYRQLPEEGLKFMVYLQKENIIDESGMPKERFSAEFPKEGPSILRIQQVVRGDSAAYFCASSMAQSNEQFFGPGTRLTVL.

This CDR3 is CASRRDRGGVTDTQYF. The CDR3, as DNA: TGTGCCAGCAGGAGGGACAGGGGAGGTGTCACAGATACGCAGTATTTT. The chain recombines TRBV5-4 with TRBJ2-3; 10 bases are shared with TRBD1. The junction had 8 bases not matched to a gene; V was cut back by 5 bases and J by 2 bases. This CDR3 spans 16 amino acids. CDR1 and CDR2 from the germline V gene are SGHNT and YYREEE (reference sequence).

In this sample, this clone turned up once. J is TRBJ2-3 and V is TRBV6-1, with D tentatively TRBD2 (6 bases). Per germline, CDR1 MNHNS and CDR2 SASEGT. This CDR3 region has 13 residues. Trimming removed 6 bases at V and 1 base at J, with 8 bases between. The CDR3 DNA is TGTGCCAGCAGATGGAGGGGCACAGATACGCAGTATTTT. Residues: CASRWRGTDTQYF.

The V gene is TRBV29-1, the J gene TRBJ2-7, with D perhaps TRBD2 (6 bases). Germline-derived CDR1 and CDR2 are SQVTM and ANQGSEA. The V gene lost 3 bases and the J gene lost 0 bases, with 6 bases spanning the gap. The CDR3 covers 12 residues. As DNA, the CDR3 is TGCAGCGTTGAGCGGGGCTCCTACGAGCAGTACTTC. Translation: CSVERGSYEQYF.

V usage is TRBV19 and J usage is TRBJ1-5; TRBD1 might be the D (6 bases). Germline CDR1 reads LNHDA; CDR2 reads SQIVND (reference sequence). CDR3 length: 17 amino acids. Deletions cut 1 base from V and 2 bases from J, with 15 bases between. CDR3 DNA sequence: TGTGCCAGTAGTATAGCTGCTGGGGGGCCGGGCAATCAGCCCCAGCATTTT. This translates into CASSIAAGGPGNQPQHF.

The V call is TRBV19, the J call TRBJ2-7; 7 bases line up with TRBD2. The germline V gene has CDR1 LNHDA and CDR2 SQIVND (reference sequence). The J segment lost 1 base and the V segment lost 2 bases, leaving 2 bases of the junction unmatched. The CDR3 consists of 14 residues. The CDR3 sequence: CASSILADSYEQYF. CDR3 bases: TGTGCCAGTAGTATACTAGCGGATTCCTACGAGCAGTACTTC.

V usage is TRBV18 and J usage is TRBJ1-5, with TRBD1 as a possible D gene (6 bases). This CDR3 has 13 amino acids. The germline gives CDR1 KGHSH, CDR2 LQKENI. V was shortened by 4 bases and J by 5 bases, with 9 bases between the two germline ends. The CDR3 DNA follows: TGTGCCAGCTCACGGGACATTGATCAGCCCCAGCATTTT. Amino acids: CASSRDIDQPQHF.

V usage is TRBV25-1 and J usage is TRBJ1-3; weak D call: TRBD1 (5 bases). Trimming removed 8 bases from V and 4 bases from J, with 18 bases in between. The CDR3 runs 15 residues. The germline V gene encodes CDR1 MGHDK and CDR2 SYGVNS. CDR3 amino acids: CASGNSPSGGNTIYF. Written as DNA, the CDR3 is TGTGCCAGCGGTAACAGCCCCTCAGGGGGAAACACCATATATTTT.

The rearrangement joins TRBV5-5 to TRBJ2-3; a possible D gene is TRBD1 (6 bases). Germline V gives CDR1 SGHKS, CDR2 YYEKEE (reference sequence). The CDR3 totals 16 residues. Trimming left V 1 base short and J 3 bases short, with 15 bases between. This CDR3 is CASSLWTASLTDTQYF. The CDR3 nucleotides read TGTGCCAGCAGCTTGTGGACAGCCTCGCTAACAGATACGCAGTATTTT. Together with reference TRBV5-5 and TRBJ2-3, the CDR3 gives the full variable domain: DAGVTQSPTHLIKTRGQQVTLRCSPISGHKSVSWYQQVLGQGPQFIFQYYEKEERGRGNFPDRFSARQFPNYSSELNVNALLLGDSALYLCASSLWTASLTDTQYFGPGTRLTVL.

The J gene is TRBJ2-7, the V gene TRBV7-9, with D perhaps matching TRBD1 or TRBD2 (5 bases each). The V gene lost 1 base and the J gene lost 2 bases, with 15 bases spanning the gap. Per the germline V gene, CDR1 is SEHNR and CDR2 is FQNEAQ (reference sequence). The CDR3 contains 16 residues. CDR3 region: CASSLDFHGGPYEQYF. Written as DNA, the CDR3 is TGTGCCAGCAGCTTAGATTTTCATGGGGGTCCCTACGAGCAGTACTTC. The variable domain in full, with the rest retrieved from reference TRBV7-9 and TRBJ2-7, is DTGVSQNPRHKITKRGQNVTFRCDPISEHNRLYWYRQTLGQGPEFLTYFQNEAQLEKSRLLSDRFSAERPKGSFSTLEIQRTEQGDSAMYLCASSLDFHGGPYEQYFGPGTRLTVT.

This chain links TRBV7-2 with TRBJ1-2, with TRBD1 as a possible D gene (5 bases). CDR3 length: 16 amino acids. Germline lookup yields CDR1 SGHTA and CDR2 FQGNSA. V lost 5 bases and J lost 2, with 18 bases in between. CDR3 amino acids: CASSPRSSGSNYGYTF. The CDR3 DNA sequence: TGTGCCAGCAGCCCGCGCAGTTCAGGGTCCAACTATGGCTACACCTTC.

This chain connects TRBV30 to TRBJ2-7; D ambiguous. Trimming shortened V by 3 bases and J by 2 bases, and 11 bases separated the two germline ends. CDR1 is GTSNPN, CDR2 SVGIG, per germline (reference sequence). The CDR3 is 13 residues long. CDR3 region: CAWSEQATYEQYF. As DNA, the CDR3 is TGTGCCTGGAGCGAGCAGGCGACCTACGAGCAGTACTTC. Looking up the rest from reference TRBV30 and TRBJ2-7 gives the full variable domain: SQTIHQWPATLVQPVGSPLSLECTVEGTSNPNLYWYRQAAGRGLQLLFYSVGIGQISSEVPQNLSASRPQDRQFILSSKKLLLSDSGFYLCAWSEQATYEQYFGPGTRLTVT.

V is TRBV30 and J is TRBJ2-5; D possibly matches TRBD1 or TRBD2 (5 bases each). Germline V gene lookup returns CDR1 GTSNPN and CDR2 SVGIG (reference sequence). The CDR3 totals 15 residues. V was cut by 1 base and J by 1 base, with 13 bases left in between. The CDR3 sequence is CAWSAPRDGQETQYF. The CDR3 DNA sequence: TGTGCCTGGAGTGCTCCCCGGGACGGCCAAGAGACCCAGTACTTC. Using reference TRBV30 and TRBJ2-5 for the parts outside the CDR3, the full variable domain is SQTIHQWPATLVQPVGSPLSLECTVEGTSNPNLYWYRQAAGRGLQLLFYSVGIGQISSEVPQNLSASRPQDRQFILSSKKLLLSDSGFYLCAWSAPRDGQETQYFGPGTRLLVL.

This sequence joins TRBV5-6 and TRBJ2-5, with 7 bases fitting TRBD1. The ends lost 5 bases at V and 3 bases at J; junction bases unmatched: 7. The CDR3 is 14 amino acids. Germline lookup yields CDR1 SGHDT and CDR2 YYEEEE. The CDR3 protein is CASRLQGVKETQYF. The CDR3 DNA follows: TGTGCCAGCAGGCTCCAGGGGGTCAAAGAGACCCAGTACTTC.